This T cell receptor (beta chain) was sequenced for a study of post-analysis software for immune sequencing data (dated by TCRdb to 2013 to 2016). Concerning the study at large: Disease courses on record covered relapsing-remitting, secondary progressive and progressive-relapsing multiple sclerosis, though some patients had no subtype annotation. Patient repertoires were compared against ten to eleven previously published healthy control repertoires from donors aged roughly 6 to 26 years. A subset of samples was prepared in parallel using single-end sample barcoding, then pooled and co-amplified after Illumina adapter ligation. Beyond this particular receptor, the publication reports: Multiple sclerosis patients had significantly lower normalized Chao1 diversity than controls, a result that suggests substantial peripheral T-cell clonal expansion. The control group was slightly older than the multiple sclerosis patient group. Four or five TRBV segments, including TRBV5-6, TRBV5-1 and TRBV20-1, were significantly more frequent in patients than controls. When samples were clustered directly using the F measure, samples prepared in the same batch co-clustered strongly, which prompted a batch-effect correction.

To demonstrate the VDJtools post-analysis software, the study profiled TCR beta repertoires from the peripheral blood of 13 young patients with multiple sclerosis. The multiple sclerosis patients were children and adolescents between roughly 6 and 16 years of age. The CDR3 measures 13 amino acids from cysteine to phenylalanine. This entry keeps only the CDR3 DNA: 39 bases, framed from base 1. From the germline V gene (reference sequence), CDR1 is DFQATT and CDR2 is SNEGSKA. V is clipped by 3 bases and J by 3 bases, and the sequence between their germline boundaries is 12 bases long. Receptors were amplified or captured by PCR. TCRdb lists the instrument as Illumina HiSeq 2500. To reduce PCR and sequencing biases, unique molecular identifiers were built into the TCR beta cDNA libraries. Every 1 to 10 million input T cells yielded 500,000 or so cDNA molecules, meaning each molecule approximated one T cell. The patient libraries were prepared and sequenced using the same protocol as the earlier healthy control dataset. Within a given batch, samples were prepared together, multiplexed and sequenced on the same HiSeq lane. Per the original workflow: MIGEC was used to process the raw barcoded reads, and molecular identifier groups with only a single read were discarded before consensus assembly and CDR3 extraction. Clonotype tables were post-analysed with VDJtools, normalizing diversity by down-sampling all datasets to the smallest sample size. To correct batch-related cross-sample contamination, repertoire overlap clustering matched CDR3 amino acid sequences but not nucleotide sequences. The public reads were quality trimmed at Q25 with fastp and then assembled into clones with MiXCR by TCRdb, keeping productive beta chains. Identical CDR3 proteins give one entry, which carries the most common genes and DNA. The V and J calls were determined by TCRdb, not by the authors. The sample records approximately 730,000 distinct CDR3 sequences, about 32% of which are singletons. Jointly, the top ten make up around 0.6% of the sample.

The table lists this clonotype with a count of one. What antigen it recognizes has not been identified. Since a much larger clone is just one base distant, this may be a read error. The receptor was isolated from a girl between 10 and 17 years old with multiple sclerosis. Recombination linked TRBV20-1 to TRBJ2-7; too little of a D gene remains to name it. Sequenced: blood. The DNA reads TGCAGTGCTAGGTTCCCCGGGTACTACGAGCAGTACTTC. Translation gives CSARFPGYYEQYF.